The rows below give T cell receptor beta chains drawn from one sample of a study. In TCRdb, the RT-PCR reads were re-called with MiXCR into one record per CDR3 protein. The data contain about 680,000 distinct CDR3 sequences, 13% to 15% of them singletons. The sequencing input was memory CD4+ T cells from blood. The receptors shown here come from a female donor in good health, serving as a healthy control. The CDR3 runs from the conserved cysteine through the conserved F or W. D genes are given only for firm matches. Where a row states a size, it is once, few, many or the class of an expanded clone; other rows omit it.

D gene: -
V gene: TRBV5-1
clone size: -
J gene: TRBJ2-2
CDR3 DNA: TGCGCCAGCAGCTCGTCAGGGCGTTGGGGCACCGGGGAGCTGTTTTTT
CDR3 protein: CASSSSGRWGTGELFF

D gene: -
V gene: TRBV6-6
clone size: few
J gene: TRBJ2-5
CDR3 DNA: TGTGCCAGCGGCGCAGGGGTAATGGAGACCCAGTACTTC
CDR3 protein: CASGAGVMETQYF

D gene: -
V gene: TRBV11-1
clone size: few
J gene: TRBJ2-2
CDR3 DNA: TGTGCCAGCAGCAGGGGCTACACCGGGGAGCTGTTTTTT
CDR3 protein: CASSRGYTGELFF

D gene: -
V gene: TRBV4-2
clone size: few
J gene: TRBJ2-6
CDR3 DNA: TGTGCCAGCAGCCCAATTACAGGATCTGGGGCCAACGTCCTGACTTTC
CDR3 protein: CASSPITGSGANVLTF

D gene: -
V gene: TRBV20-1
clone size: -
J gene: TRBJ2-7
CDR3 DNA: TGCAGTGCTAGTGCCCCCGCGGGCCTACCCTCGGAGTACTTC
CDR3 protein: CSASAPAGLPSEYF

D gene: -
V gene: TRBV4-2
clone size: few
J gene: TRBJ2-1
CDR3 DNA: TGTGCCAGCAGGAGGACGCGGGGTACAGGCGATGAGCAGTTCTTC
CDR3 protein: CASRRTRGTGDEQFF

D gene: -
V gene: TRBV6-5
clone size: many
J gene: TRBJ2-1
CDR3 DNA: TGTGCCAGCAGAACAAACCGTGAGCAGTTCTTC
CDR3 protein: CASRTNREQFF

D gene: TRBD1
V gene: TRBV5-5
clone size: -
J gene: TRBJ2-7
CDR3 DNA: TGTGCCAGCAGCTTGGAGGGACAGGGAGGGCGCGAGCAGTACTTC
CDR3 protein: CASSLEGQGGREQYF

D gene: TRBD2
V gene: TRBV20-1
clone size: few
J gene: TRBJ2-3
CDR3 DNA: TGCAGTGCTAGAAGTCCTTTCGCTAGCGGGAGTAGGAACACAGATACGCAGTATTTT
CDR3 protein: CSARSPFASGSRNTDTQYF

D gene: -
V gene: TRBV12-3/TRBV12-4
clone size: many
J gene: TRBJ1-2
CDR3 DNA: TGTGCCAGCAGGGGGACAAGTTCGGGCGGCTACACCTTC
CDR3 protein: CASRGTSSGGYTF

D gene: -
V gene: TRBV3-1
clone size: -
J gene: TRBJ2-7
CDR3 DNA: TGTGCCAGCAGCCAAGGGCTAAAAATATACGAGCAGTACTTC
CDR3 protein: CASSQGLKIYEQYF

D gene: TRBD2
V gene: TRBV12-3/TRBV12-4
clone size: many
J gene: TRBJ2-1
CDR3 DNA: TGTGCCAGCAGCCAGCGGGGACTGGATTACAATGAGCAGTTCTTC
CDR3 protein: CASSQRGLDYNEQFF

D gene: -
V gene: TRBV28
clone size: many
J gene: TRBJ2-7
CDR3 DNA: TGTGCCAGCACTCAGGGGGACTTAACCTACGAGCAGTACTTC
CDR3 protein: CASTQGDLTYEQYF

D gene: TRBD2
V gene: TRBV3-1
clone size: few
J gene: TRBJ2-5
CDR3 DNA: TGTGCCAGCAGCCAAGAGGGAGGGAAGACCCAGTACTTC
CDR3 protein: CASSQEGGKTQYF

D gene: -
V gene: TRBV4-1
clone size: -
J gene: TRBJ2-2
CDR3 DNA: TGCGCCAGCAGGGAGACAGAGACCACCGGGGAGCTGTTTTTT
CDR3 protein: CASRETETTGELFF

D gene: TRBD1
V gene: TRBV20-1
clone size: few
J gene: TRBJ2-2
CDR3 DNA: TGCAGTGCTAAGATCTCCGGGACAGGGAAACCCGGGGAGCTGTTTTTT
CDR3 protein: CSAKISGTGKPGELFF

D gene: -
V gene: TRBV29-1
clone size: many
J gene: TRBJ2-1
CDR3 DNA: TGCAGCGCCAGAGGTAGCGGTCGGACCTACAATGAGCAGTTCTTC
CDR3 protein: CSARGSGRTYNEQFF

D gene: -
V gene: TRBV6-1
clone size: few
J gene: TRBJ1-2
CDR3 DNA: TGTGCCAGCAGGCTCCTCAGGACGGCTAACTATGGCTACACCTTC
CDR3 protein: CASRLLRTANYGYTF

D gene: -
V gene: TRBV7-9
clone size: -
J gene: TRBJ2-2
CDR3 DNA: TGTGCCAGCAGCCTTCTGGGCACAACCGGGGAGCTGTTTTTT
CDR3 protein: CASSLLGTTGELFF

D gene: -
V gene: TRBV12-3/TRBV12-4
clone size: few
J gene: TRBJ1-5
CDR3 DNA: TGTGCCAGCAGTTTTGAGATCCAGGCCCAGCATTTT
CDR3 protein: CASSFEIQAQHF

D gene: -
V gene: TRBV10-2
clone size: many
J gene: TRBJ2-5
CDR3 DNA: TGCGCCAGCAGTTCCATGACAGCCCAAGAGACCCAGTACTTC
CDR3 protein: CASSSMTAQETQYF

D gene: -
V gene: TRBV5-1
clone size: -
J gene: TRBJ1-1
CDR3 DNA: TGCGCCAGCAGCCTGTGGGGGGGGCCTCTCATGAACACTGAAGCTTTCTTT
CDR3 protein: CASSLWGGPLMNTEAFF

D gene: TRBD2
V gene: TRBV20-1
clone size: few
J gene: TRBJ2-3
CDR3 DNA: TGCAGTGCTAGCGGGAGGGCAGGGGCAGATACGCAGTATTTT
CDR3 protein: CSASGRAGADTQYF

D gene: TRBD2
V gene: TRBV18
clone size: many
J gene: TRBJ2-7
CDR3 DNA: TGTGCCAGCTCACCGTCCCGGACTAGCTCTGATGAGCAGTACTTC
CDR3 protein: CASSPSRTSSDEQYF

D gene: -
V gene: TRBV11-2
clone size: -
J gene: TRBJ2-2
CDR3 DNA: TGTGCCAGCAGCCCCCTGAAGGGTAGCGGGGAGCTGTTTTTT
CDR3 protein: CASSPLKGSGELFF

D gene: TRBD2
V gene: TRBV9
clone size: -
J gene: TRBJ2-7
CDR3 DNA: TGTGCCAGCAGCGTAGAGCCGGGAGGGCCTGGGGAGCAGTACTTC
CDR3 protein: CASSVEPGGPGEQYF

D gene: TRBD2
V gene: TRBV12-3/TRBV12-4
clone size: many
J gene: TRBJ2-2
CDR3 DNA: TGTGCCAGCAGTTGGACTAGCGGGACCACCGGGGAGCTGTTTTTT
CDR3 protein: CASSWTSGTTGELFF

D gene: TRBD2
V gene: TRBV20-1
clone size: -
J gene: TRBJ2-7
CDR3 DNA: TGCAGTGCCACCGCCGGCGGGAGGGCCCACGAGCAGTACTTC
CDR3 protein: CSATAGGRAHEQYF

D gene: -
V gene: TRBV6-5
clone size: once
J gene: TRBJ2-2
CDR3 DNA: TGTGCCATCAGTATCCCGGACCCGGAGGGGGAGCTGTTTTTT
CDR3 protein: CAISIPDPEGELFF

D gene: -
V gene: TRBV7-2
clone size: many
J gene: TRBJ2-3
CDR3 DNA: TGTGCCAGCGGTGGCAGGCAATACACAGATACGCAGTATTTT
CDR3 protein: CASGGRQYTDTQYF

D gene: TRBD2
V gene: TRBV28
clone size: -
J gene: TRBJ2-3
CDR3 DNA: TGTGCCAGCAGTTTAACGGCGGGAGTCCCCACTGATACGCAGTATTTT
CDR3 protein: CASSLTAGVPTDTQYF

D gene: TRBD1
V gene: TRBV20-1
clone size: -
J gene: TRBJ1-6
CDR3 DNA: TGCAGTGCTATTAATACAGGGGCTTCCTATAATTCACCCCTCCACTTT
CDR3 protein: CSAINTGASYNSPLHF

D gene: -
V gene: TRBV28
clone size: few
J gene: TRBJ1-2
CDR3 DNA: TGTGCCAGCAGTCCGCCAAAGGGTGGCTATGGCTACACCTTC
CDR3 protein: CASSPPKGGYGYTF

D gene: TRBD1
V gene: TRBV7-9
clone size: -
J gene: TRBJ1-5
CDR3 DNA: TGTGCCAGCAGCTCAGACAGGGTCCTAGGGCCCCAGCATTTT
CDR3 protein: CASSSDRVLGPQHF

D gene: -
V gene: TRBV27
clone size: few
J gene: TRBJ2-7
CDR3 DNA: TGTGCCAGCAAATCCGAGTCGAGGAGGTGGTCTCTAGGTGAGCAGTACTTC
CDR3 protein: CASKSESRRWSLGEQYF

D gene: TRBD2
V gene: TRBV12-3/TRBV12-4
clone size: -
J gene: TRBJ2-1
CDR3 DNA: TGTGCCAGCAGTTTTTTTCGGACTAGCGGGAGGGCCGGAGGAAATGAGCAGTTCTTC
CDR3 protein: CASSFFRTSGRAGGNEQFF

D gene: -
V gene: TRBV29-1
clone size: many
J gene: TRBJ2-5
CDR3 DNA: TGCAGCGTTGAAGGGGTATTGCAAGAGACCCAGTACTTC
CDR3 protein: CSVEGVLQETQYF

D gene: -
V gene: TRBV6-5
clone size: -
J gene: TRBJ1-2
CDR3 DNA: TGTGCCAGCAGTTCTGGAAGGGTGGACTTGGGATATGGCTACACCTTC
CDR3 protein: CASSSGRVDLGYGYTF

D gene: TRBD2
V gene: TRBV20-1
clone size: many
J gene: TRBJ2-3
CDR3 DNA: TGCAGTGCTAGGGCTCCGGGACTAGCGGCAGATACGCAGTATTTT
CDR3 protein: CSARAPGLAADTQYF

D gene: -
V gene: TRBV5-1
clone size: once
J gene: TRBJ1-6
CDR3 DNA: TGCGCCAGCAGCCCGGAGGGGGGGGAAAGTAATTCACCCCTCCACTTT
CDR3 protein: CASSPEGGESNSPLHF